This T cell receptor beta chain emerged from a study of shared clonotypes between healthy human individuals. About this clone: Its antigen is not known.

In germline, CDR1 is SGHRS, CDR2 YFSETQ. The CDR3 spans 15 residues. V was pared by 3 bases and J by 2 bases, with 12 bases between. Study results and limitations: Generation probabilities were higher for clonotypes shared across all four sorted-subset donors than for unshared ones. As a rule, naive subsets had a larger estimated richness than memory subsets.

TCRdb's copy holds only in-frame clones and misses some; the assay was immunoSEQ multiplex PCR. The sample shows under 1,100,000 clones, around 74% of them seen only once. The chain has TRBV5-1 and TRBJ1-3; D is unresolved. The sample comprised memory CD4+ T cells sorted from blood. Subset given: CD45RA-negative fraction. This sequence originates from a man aged 18-30 years in good health. CDR3 sequence (DNA): TGCGCCAGCAGCTCATCCTCGGGGACTGGAAACACCATATATTTT. Amino acid sequence: CASSSSSGTGNTIYF. Using reference TRBV5-1 and TRBJ1-3 for the parts outside the CDR3, the full variable domain is KAGVTQTPRYLIKTRGQQVTLSCSPISGHRSVSWYQQTPGQGLQFLFEYFSETQRNKGNFPGRFSGRQFSNSRSEMNVSTLELGDSALYLCASSSSSGTGNTIYFGEGSWLTVV.